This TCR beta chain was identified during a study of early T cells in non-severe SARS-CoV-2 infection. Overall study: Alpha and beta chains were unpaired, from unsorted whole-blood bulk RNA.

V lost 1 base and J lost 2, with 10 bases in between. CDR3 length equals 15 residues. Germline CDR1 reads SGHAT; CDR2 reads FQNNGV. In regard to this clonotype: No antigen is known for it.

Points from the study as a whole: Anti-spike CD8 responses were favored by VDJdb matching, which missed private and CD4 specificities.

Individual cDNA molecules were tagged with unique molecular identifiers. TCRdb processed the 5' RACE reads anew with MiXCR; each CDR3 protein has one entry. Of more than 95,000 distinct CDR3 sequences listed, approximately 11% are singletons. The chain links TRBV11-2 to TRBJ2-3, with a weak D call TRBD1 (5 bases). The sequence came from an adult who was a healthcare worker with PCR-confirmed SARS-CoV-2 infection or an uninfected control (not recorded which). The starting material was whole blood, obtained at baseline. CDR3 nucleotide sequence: TGTGCCAGCAGCTTAGTTATCAGGGACACAGATACGCAGTATTTT. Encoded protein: CASSLVIRDTDTQYF.